The sequence of this T cell receptor beta chain was determined in a study of T cells after yellow fever vaccination. Overall study context: Some fractions had low cell numbers, and these were prepared with SMART-Seq v4 Ultra Low Input.

Study-wide results and limits: At 95% to 98% for CD4 and roughly 87% for CD8, most primary-vaccination clones showed up again after the booster. Secondary responses were weaker yet peaked faster, day 5 versus 15. Overall, a small share of clonotypes was seen in both CD4 and CD8 compartments.

In this sample, this clonotype turned up a few times. Its antigen is undetermined. The length of the CDR3 is 14 residues. CDR1 SGHRS and CDR2 YFSETQ come from the germline V gene. The V and J ends lost 5 bases and 3 bases respectively, with 14 bases between them. TCRdb passed the 5' RACE reads through MiXCR, listing each CDR3 protein once. The table has just under 600,000 distinct CDR3 sequences, approximately 13% seen once; the top ten hold roughly an eighth. This clonotype was sampled from a man younger than 40 who received the YFV17D yellow fever vaccine. This chain links TRBV5-1 with TRBJ1-1, with D perhaps TRBD1 (5 bases). The sample consisted of PBMCs, taken on the day of the yellow fever booster vaccination. Here the CDR3 reads CASSYTRGDTEAFF. CDR3 nucleotides: TGCGCCAGCAGTTACACCCGAGGGGACACTGAAGCTTTCTTT.